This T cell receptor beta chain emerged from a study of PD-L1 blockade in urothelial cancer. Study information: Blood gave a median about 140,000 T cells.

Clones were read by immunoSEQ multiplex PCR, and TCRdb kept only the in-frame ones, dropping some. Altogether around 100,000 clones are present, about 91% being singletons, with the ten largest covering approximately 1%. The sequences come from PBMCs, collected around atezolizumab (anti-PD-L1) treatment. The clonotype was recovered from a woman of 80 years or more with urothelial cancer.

The CDR3 spells CASSGQGARSPYGYTF. CDR3 coding DNA: TGTGCCAGCAGCGGACAGGGGGCGCGTTCGCCCTATGGCTACACCTTC. The chain joins TRBV9 to TRBJ1-2, with 10 bases lining up with TRBD1. The trim removed 3 bases at V and 4 bases at J, leaving 9 bases unmatched. The length of the CDR3 is 16 residues. CDR1 and CDR2 from the germline V gene are SGDLS and YYNGEE.